The 31 T cell receptor beta chains given below trace back to one sample, sequenced in a study of blood T cell repertoires in COVID-19. Sequencing used immunoSEQ multiplex PCR; TCRdb keeps in-frame clones, though not all of them. The sample records roughly 400,000 clones, around 87% being singletons. Sequencing used peripheral blood. Receptor source: a woman aged 55-69 years with COVID-19, enrolled during active disease.

The chain carries TRBV4-1 and TRBJ1-2; 10 nucleotides match TRBD1. The germline V gene has CDR1 MGHRA and CDR2 YSYEKL. This CDR3 comprises 17 residues. Unmatched junction bases numbered 7, after V lost 1 base and J lost 2 bases. The CDR3 nucleotides are TGCGCCAGCAGCCAAGCCGGGACAGGGGCCGGAAACTATGGCTACACCTTC. Translation gives CASSQAGTGAGNYGYTF.

This chain connects TRBV2 to TRBJ2-3; TRBD2 agrees at 11 bases. The germline V gene encodes CDR1 SNHLY and CDR2 FYNNEI. V dropped 1 base and J dropped 5; count of bases not matched to a gene: 5. The CDR3 runs to 16 residues. The CDR3 here is CASSEGLAGGGDTQYF. The DNA of the CDR3 is TGTGCCAGCAGTGAAGGGCTAGCGGGGGGTGGAGATACGCAGTATTTT. The variable domain in full, completed from reference TRBV2 and TRBJ2-3, reads EPEVTQTPSHQVTQMGQEVILRCVPISNHLYFYWYRQILGQKVEFLVSFYNNEISEKSEIFDDQFSVERPDGSNFTLKIRSTKLEDSAMYFCASSEGLAGGGDTQYFGPGTRLTVL.

The chain uses TRBV5-1 and TRBJ1-4; possibly TRBD1 for D (6 bases). The CDR3 is 17 amino acids. Trimming left V 0 bases short and J 3 bases short, with 15 bases between. Germline V gene lookup returns CDR1 SGHRS and CDR2 YFSETQ. As DNA, the CDR3 is TGCGCCAGCAGCTTGGGTCAGGGGATGGTGGCTAATGAAAAACTGTTTTTT. It yields the protein CASSLGQGMVANEKLFF.

This clone was detected only once. The chain recombines TRBV6-6 with TRBJ1-1, with unresolved D. The CDR3 has 13 amino acids. Germline V gene data show CDR1 as MNHNY and CDR2 as SVGAGI (reference sequence). Trimming stripped 0 bases from V and 2 bases from J, with 4 bases between. The CDR3 loop is CASSYSSNTEAFF. CDR3 sequence (DNA): TGTGCCAGCAGTTACTCATCTAACACTGAAGCTTTCTTT.

The chain combines TRBV6-5 with TRBJ2-2, with 7 nucleotides matching TRBD2. CDR1 and CDR2 (germline): MNHEY, SVGAGI. The CDR3 contains 15 residues. After removal of 8 bases from V and 9 bases from J, the junction contained 15 bases not matched to a gene. The CDR3 here is CASLGGLFVVRELFF. CDR3 in DNA: TGTGCCAGCCTGGGAGGGCTGTTTGTTGTCCGGGAGCTGTTTTTT.

The chain uses TRBV7-9 and TRBJ1-5; 12 positions match TRBD1. The trim removed 3 bases at V and 7 bases at J, leaving 4 bases unmatched. Germline V gives CDR1 SEHNR, CDR2 FQNEAQ (reference sequence). The length of the CDR3 is 15 residues. CDR3 residues: CASSLGQGAFQPQHF. DNA of the CDR3: TGTGCCAGCAGCTTGGGACAGGGGGCTTTCCAGCCCCAGCATTTT.

V and J are TRBV6-5 and TRBJ2-7; D is ambiguous. Germline V gene sequence: CDR1 MNHEY, CDR2 SVGAGI. CDR3 length: 15 residues. The V gene lost 6 bases and the J gene lost 5 bases, with 20 bases spanning the gap. CDR3 sequence: CASRLFQESPNEQYF. The CDR3 bases are TGTGCCAGCAGGCTCTTCCAGGAATCACCTAACGAGCAGTACTTC.

This clone was observed many times. Within the sample, other DNA sequences also encode this same CDR3. The CDR3 coding sequence is TGCGCCAGCAGCTTAGCAGGCCAGGGGGCCTACGAGCAGTACTTC. It translates to CASSLAGQGAYEQYF. This sequence joins TRBV5-1 and TRBJ2-7, with TRBD1 identical over 7 bases. The CDR3 totals 15 residues. V lost 2 bases to trimming and J lost 2 bases; unmatched junction nucleotides: 7. Germline-derived CDR1 and CDR2 are SGHRS and YFSETQ.

The gene calls are TRBV18 and TRBJ1-4, with unresolved D. The CDR3 is 15 amino acids. Germline V gives CDR1 KGHSH, CDR2 LQKENI. V was clipped by 5 bases and J by 8 bases, with 18 bases between them. The CDR3 reads CASSVRVPEAEKLFF. The DNA for the CDR3 is TGTGCCAGCTCAGTCCGGGTTCCCGAAGCGGAAAAACTGTTTTTT.

The genes are TRBV30 and TRBJ2-7; no definite D call. V lost 1 base and J 3 bases, leaving 13 bases between the germline ends. This CDR3 is 14 amino acids long. Germline V lookup: CDR1 GTSNPN, CDR2 SVGIG (reference sequence). For the CDR3, the DNA is TGTGCCTGGAGTGAACAGCAAAAATTCTACGAGCAGTACTTC. Translation gives CAWSEQQKFYEQYF.

The chain joins TRBV24-1 to TRBJ2-1, with 7 bases identical to TRBD1. The germline V gene has CDR1 KGHDR and CDR2 SFDVKD. The CDR3 has 15 amino acids. The junction had 4 bases not matched to a gene; V was cut back by 2 bases and J by 4 bases. CDR3 sequence reads: CATSDSGQTYNEQFF. CDR3 DNA: TGTGCCACCAGTGATTCGGGACAGACATACAATGAGCAGTTCTTC.

The gene calls are TRBV7-9 and TRBJ1-3; 7 bases fit TRBD1. V trimming: 6 bases; J trimming: 6 bases; junction bases outside the gene matches: 5. The CDR3 sequence is 13 residues long. The V gene's germline CDR1 is SEHNR and CDR2 FQNEAQ (reference sequence). This CDR3 reads CASSAGTANTIYF. The CDR3 bases are TGTGCCAGCAGTGCGGGGACAGCAAACACCATATATTTT.

The chain uses TRBV18 and TRBJ2-7, with D maybe TRBD1 (6 bases). The CDR3 runs to 15 residues. V was clipped by 1 base and J by 0 bases, with 10 bases between them. Germline lookup yields CDR1 KGHSH and CDR2 LQKENI. The CDR3 region has the DNA TGTGCCAGCTCACCACATCCGACAGGCTCCTACGAGCAGTACTTC. Translation gives CASSPHPTGSYEQYF. Full variable domain (remainder filled in from reference TRBV18 and TRBJ2-7): NAGVMQNPRHLVRRRGQEARLRCSPMKGHSHVYWYRQLPEEGLKFMVYLQKENIIDESGMPKERFSAEFPKEGPSILRIQQVVRGDSAAYFCASSPHPTGSYEQYFGPGTRLTVT.

CDR3 in amino acids: CASSLEGRGGWKTQYF. The CDR3 DNA follows: TGTGCCAGCAGCTTAGAAGGGCGGGGGGGCTGGAAGACCCAGTACTTC. V and J are TRBV7-2 and TRBJ2-5; 9 positions agree with TRBD2. From germline, CDR1 is SGHTA and CDR2 FQGNSA. V shed 1 base, J shed 6 bases, and the junction held 9 bases outside the gene matches. The CDR3 has 16 amino acids.

V and J are TRBV9 and TRBJ2-5; tentatively, D is TRBD2 (6 bases). Trimming took 5 bases from V and 5 from J, leaving 13 bases between them. Germline lookup yields CDR1 SGDLS and CDR2 YYNGEE. The CDR3 is made up of 13 amino acids. DNA for the CDR3: TGTGCCAGCAGAATCCTAGCGTTGGAGACCCAGTACTTC. It yields the protein CASRILALETQYF.

The V call is TRBV6-5, the J call TRBJ1-3, with 8 bases fitting TRBD1. The junction had 6 bases not matched to a gene; V was cut back by 7 bases and J by 4 bases. This CDR3 has 14 residues. The germline V gene has CDR1 MNHEY and CDR2 SVGAGI. The CDR3 coding sequence is TGTGCCAGCAAAGACAGGGGTGGAGGAAACACCATATATTTT. Amino acid sequence: CASKDRGGGNTIYF.

This chain connects TRBV6-5 to TRBJ1-2; the match to TRBD1 covers 7 bases. V shed 5 bases and J 3 bases; nucleotides not matched to a gene: 3. Germline CDR1 and CDR2: MNHEY and SVGAGI. The CDR3 is 13 amino acids. The CDR3 nucleotides are TGTGCCAGCAGTCTAGGGGGCTACTATGGCTACACCTTC. This gives the protein CASSLGGYYGYTF.

The genes are TRBV27 and TRBJ2-7; D remains unclear. The CDR3 extends over 14 amino acids. The germline CDR1 and CDR2 sequences are MNHEY and SMNVEV (reference sequence). The ends were cut back, 3 bases at V and 0 bases at J, with 9 bases in the middle. The chain's CDR3 is CASSLAEYSYEQYF. Written as DNA, the CDR3 is TGTGCCAGCAGTTTGGCGGAATACTCCTACGAGCAGTACTTC.

The chain joins TRBV10-2 to TRBJ1-5; no firm D call. The germline gives CDR1 WSHSY, CDR2 SAAADI. The V end was cut by 3 bases, the J end by 1 base, with 7 bases between. This CDR3 is built from 14 residues. The DNA for the CDR3 is TGCGCCAGCAGTGATAGTACGAGCAATCAGCCCCAGCATTTT. Amino acid sequence: CASSDSTSNQPQHF.

This clone showed up just once. V usage is TRBV6-5 and J usage is TRBJ1-4, with TRBD1 identical over 9 bases. V shed 6 bases and J 4 bases; nucleotides not matched to a gene: 6. Germline values: CDR1 MNHEY, CDR2 SVGAGI. CDR3 length: 15 residues. CDR3 residues: CASRYNRGHNEKLFF. In DNA form, the CDR3 reads TGTGCCAGCAGATACAACAGGGGGCATAATGAAAAACTGTTTTTT.

This chain connects TRBV10-1 to TRBJ2-7, with a possible D match to TRBD2 (5 bases). Germline V CDR1 and CDR2: WNHNN, SYGVQD (reference sequence). V lost 2 bases and J lost 6, with 5 bases in between. The CDR3 loop spans 11 amino acids. CDR3: CASSEGGEQYF. As DNA, the CDR3 is TGCGCCAGCAGTGAGGGAGGCGAGCAGTACTTC.

The V and J genes are TRBV12-3 or TRBV12-4 and TRBJ2-2; TRBD1 might be the D (5 bases). V lost 11 bases and J lost 14, with 21 bases in between. CDR3 length: 12 amino acids. In DNA, the CDR3 is TGTGCCTCACACCCGCAGGGTAAAGACCTGTTTTTT. Its protein product is CASHPQGKDLFF.

V usage is TRBV5-8 and J usage is TRBJ2-2; 13 bases match TRBD2. The CDR3 contains 19 residues. Germline loops: CDR1 SGHTS, CDR2 YDEGEE. Germline trimming cut 2 bases from V and 0 bases from J; bases unmatched to any gene: 7. The CDR3 DNA follows: TGTGCCAGCAGCTTTGCTCGACTAGCGGGGGGTCCGAACACCGGGGAGCTGTTTTTT. Translated: CASSFARLAGGPNTGELFF.

The chain uses TRBV9 and TRBJ1-1; TRBD1 matches 7 bases. The CDR3 is made up of 14 amino acids. CDR1 and CDR2 from the germline V gene are SGDLS and YYNGEE. With 2 bases clipped from V and 5 bases from J, the junction kept 6 bases outside the gene matches. The chain's CDR3 is CASSVYRGTTEAFF. The CDR3 coding sequence is TGTGCCAGCAGCGTCTACAGGGGTACGACTGAAGCTTTCTTT.

The chain links TRBV5-4 to TRBJ2-2, with a weak D call TRBD2 (6 bases). Trimming cost V 1 base and J 7 bases, with 14 bases left between them. The CDR3 has 15 amino acids. CDR1 is SGHNT, CDR2 YYREEE, per germline (reference sequence). CDR3 protein: CASSLRRGQGGELFF. The CDR3 bases are TGTGCCAGCAGCTTGAGGCGGGGCCAAGGCGGGGAGCTGTTTTTT.

The rearrangement joins TRBV18 to TRBJ1-1, with 12 bases identical to TRBD1. CDR1 and CDR2 from the germline V gene are KGHSH and LQKENI. V shed 1 base, J shed 5 bases, and the junction held 8 bases outside the gene matches. This CDR3 is 17 amino acids long. CDR3 loop: CASSPQGTGGRETEAFF. In DNA form, the CDR3 reads TGTGCCAGCTCACCACAAGGGACAGGGGGCAGAGAAACTGAAGCTTTCTTT.

V usage is TRBV3-1 (or the pseudogene TRBV3-2) and J usage is TRBJ1-5; a weak D match, TRBD1 (5 bases). Trimming removed 4 bases at V and 9 bases at J, with 13 bases between. Germline V gene sequence: CDR1 LGHDT, CDR2 YNNKEL (reference sequence). The CDR3 covers 13 residues. The CDR3 nucleotides read TGTGCCAGCAGCCGCGGGGGGGGAGGGCCCCAGCATTTT. This translates into CASSRGGGGPQHF.

The chain is built from TRBV19 and TRBJ2-5; TRBD1 is a possible D gene (6 bases). Trimming removed 5 bases at V and 4 bases at J, with 20 bases between. This CDR3 has 16 residues. Germline loops: CDR1 LNHDA, CDR2 SQIVND (reference sequence). The CDR3: CASSPDRTFRRETQYF. The CDR3 DNA reads TGTGCCAGTAGTCCCGACAGGACCTTCAGAAGAGAGACCCAGTACTTC.

The CDR3: CATSEWGSTDEQFF. The CDR3 DNA reads TGTGCCACCAGTGAATGGGGCAGCACGGATGAGCAGTTCTTC. The chain has TRBV24-1 and TRBJ2-1; a possible D gene is TRBD1 (5 bases). Trimming took 4 bases from V and 8 from J, leaving 14 bases between them. Germline V gene sequence: CDR1 KGHDR, CDR2 SFDVKD. The CDR3 extends over 14 amino acids.

As concerns this clone: At the DNA level, this CDR3 is encoded by other sequences in the same sample as well. The chain joins TRBV9 to TRBJ1-4, with D hard to call. The V end was cut by 0 bases, the J end by 5 bases, with 8 bases between. Per the germline V gene, CDR1 is SGDLS and CDR2 is YYNGEE. This CDR3 spans 14 amino acids. CDR3 sequence: CASSVGRGNEKLFF. CDR3 DNA sequence: TGTGCCAGCAGCGTAGGTCGAGGGAATGAAAAACTGTTTTTT. The variable domain in full, with the rest retrieved from reference TRBV9 and TRBJ1-4, is DSGVTQTPKHLITATGQRVTLRCSPRSGDLSVYWYQQSLDQGLQFLIQYYNGEERAKGNILERFSAQQFPDLHSELNLSSLELGDSALYFCASSVGRGNEKLFFGSGTQLSVL.

This rearrangement joins TRBV5-4 to TRBJ1-2; D gene ambiguous. Trimming removed 3 bases from V and 2 bases from J, with 8 bases in between. The CDR3 runs 13 residues. Germline V lookup: CDR1 SGHNT, CDR2 YYREEE (reference sequence). This chain's CDR3 is CASSSDGNYGYTF. The CDR3 region has the DNA TGTGCCAGCAGCTCTGACGGGAACTATGGCTACACCTTC.